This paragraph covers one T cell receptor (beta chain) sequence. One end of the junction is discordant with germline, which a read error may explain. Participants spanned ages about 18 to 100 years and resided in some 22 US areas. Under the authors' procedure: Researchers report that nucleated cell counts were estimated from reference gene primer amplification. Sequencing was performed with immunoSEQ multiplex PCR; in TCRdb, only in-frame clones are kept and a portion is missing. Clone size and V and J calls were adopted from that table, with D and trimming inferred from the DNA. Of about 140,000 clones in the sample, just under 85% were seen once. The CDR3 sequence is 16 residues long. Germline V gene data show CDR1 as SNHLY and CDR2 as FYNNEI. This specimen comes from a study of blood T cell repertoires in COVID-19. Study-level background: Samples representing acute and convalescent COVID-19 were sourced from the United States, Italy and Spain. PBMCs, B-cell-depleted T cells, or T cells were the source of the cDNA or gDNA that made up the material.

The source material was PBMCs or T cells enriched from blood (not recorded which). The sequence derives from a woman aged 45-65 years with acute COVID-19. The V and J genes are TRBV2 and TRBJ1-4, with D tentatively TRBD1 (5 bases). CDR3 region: CASSEDQMTGGEKLFF. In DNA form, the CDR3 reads TGTGCCAGCAGCGAAGACCAGATGACGGGGGGGGAAAAACTGTTTTTT. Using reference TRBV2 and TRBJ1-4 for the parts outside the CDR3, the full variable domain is EPEVTQTPSHQVTQMGQEVILRCVPISNHLYFYWYRQILGQKVEFLVSFYNNEISEKSEIFDDQFSVERPDGSNFTLKIRSTKLEDSAMYFCASSEDQMTGGEKLFFGSGTQLSVL.